The 8 T cell receptor beta chains given below trace back to one sample, sequenced in a study of blood T cell repertoires in COVID-19 (dated by TCRdb to the early 2020s). Library preparation was by the immunoSEQ multiplex PCR assay. Entries here come from immuneACCESS through TCRdb and include only in-frame sequences with V and J called. Some clones fail to appear in such tables; in the studies checked, an unresolved V gene covers under half of the shortfall, and the cause of the remainder is unknown. In all, the sample holds 400,000 or so clones, and about 90% of those were seen once. The top ten constitute approximately 1.9% of the sample. What was sequenced was PBMCs or T cells enriched from blood (not recorded which). The receptors originated from a man aged 35 to 55 in a cohort exposed to, infected with or recovered from COVID-19 (not recorded which).

This clone occurred many times. This chain joins TRBV21-1 and TRBJ1-1; the DNA was not compared with TRBD1, the D call given in the table. TRBV21-1 is listed as a pseudogene. The CDR3 consists of 16 residues. The CDR3 sequence: CASSKRAGDGNTEAFF. The CDR3, as DNA: TGTGCCAGCAGCAAACGGGCAGGGGACGGGAACACTGAAGCTTTCTTT.

V gene TRBV6-5 combines with J gene TRBJ2-7; TRBD1 aligns across 10 bases. From germline, CDR1 is MNHEY and CDR2 SVGAGI. Trimming removed 5 bases from V and 2 bases from J; junction bases left unmatched: 3. The CDR3 extends over 14 amino acids. CDR3 nucleotides: TGTGCCAGCAGTAGGACAGGGGGGGCCTACGAGCAGTACTTC. Amino acid sequence: CASSRTGGAYEQYF.

V usage is TRBV28 and J usage is TRBJ1-4, with 8 bases lining up with TRBD1. The CDR3 totals 17 residues. V lost 6 bases to trimming and J lost 8 bases; unmatched junction nucleotides: 17. CDR1 and CDR2 (germline): MDHEN, SYDVKM. The CDR3 bases are TGTGCCAGCAGCGAGTTTTTGGGCCAGGGGGCTAGAGAAAAACTGTTTTTT. The encoded protein is CASSEFLGQGAREKLFF.

The V and J genes are TRBV19 and TRBJ1-4, with 7 bases matching TRBD1. The CDR3 has 14 amino acids. Germline CDR1 reads LNHDA; CDR2 reads SQIVND (reference sequence). J was trimmed by 5 bases and V by 6 bases; bases with no gene match: 6. The CDR3 DNA reads TGTGCCAGTAGATTCGGAGGGGGCAATGAAAAACTGTTTTTT. This translates into CASRFGGGNEKLFF.

This sequence joins TRBV25-1 and TRBJ1-2; no clear D gene. Looked up from germline, CDR1 is MGHDK and CDR2 is SYGVNS. The CDR3 loop spans 13 amino acids. V was shortened by 3 bases and J by 2 bases, with 7 bases between the two germline ends. This CDR3 is CASSEPGNYGYTF. For the CDR3, the DNA is TGTGCCAGCAGTGAGCCGGGGAACTATGGCTACACCTTC.

The CDR3 loop is CASSLFRVGNTEAFF. For the CDR3, the DNA is TGTGCCAGCAGCTTATTCCGGGTGGGGAACACTGAAGCTTTCTTT. This chain connects TRBV7-9 to TRBJ1-1; D gene unclear. This CDR3 comprises 15 residues. V shed 2 bases and J shed 1 base, with 11 bases lying between them. The germline V gene encodes CDR1 SEHNR and CDR2 FQNEAQ (reference sequence).

The rearrangement joins TRBV9 to TRBJ2-3; 12 nucleotides agree with TRBD2. V gave up 0 bases and J gave up 5 bases; unmatched junction bases: 7. The germline V gene encodes CDR1 SGDLS and CDR2 YYNGEE. CDR3 size: 17 residues. CDR3 DNA sequence: TGTGCCAGCAGCGTAGGAACTAGCGGGAGGACGAGAGATACGCAGTATTTT. It translates to CASSVGTSGRTRDTQYF.

This clone was counted only a few times. The V call is TRBV6-6, the J call TRBJ1-6, with D possibly TRBD1 on 5 matching bases. V lost 5 bases and J 10 bases, leaving 27 bases between the germline ends. Per the germline V gene, CDR1 is MNHNY and CDR2 is SVGAGI (reference sequence). The CDR3 loop spans 18 amino acids. The CDR3 nucleotides are TGTGCCAGCAGTCCCGAGGGAGGTGGGGGTCGGGTGTTCTCACCCCTCCACTTT. Its translation: CASSPEGGGGRVFSPLHF.